This T cell receptor (beta chain) was captured in a study of blood T cell repertoires in COVID-19. Background on the study: Samples taken during acute and convalescent COVID-19 were collected in the United States, Italy and Spain. PBMCs, B-cell-depleted T cells, or T cells were the source of the cDNA or gDNA that made up the material.

CDR3 length: 13 amino acids. Trimming took off 4 bases at V and 2 bases at J, with 11 bases between the two ends. The V gene's germline CDR1 is GTSNPN and CDR2 SVGIG (reference sequence). Original handling: Reference gene primer amplification gave estimated nucleated cell counts. TCRdb's copy holds only in-frame clones and misses some; the assay was immunoSEQ multiplex PCR. The DNA was the basis for D and trimming; V, J and clone size are from that table. This sample has 200,000 to 300,000 clones, with just under 85% found just once. Material: peripheral blood. The chain carries TRBV30 and TRBJ2-5; the D gene is possibly TRBD2 (5 bases). The sequence came from a man in his forties or fifties with acute or convalescent COVID-19. The CDR3 spells CAWTFGVQETQYF. As DNA, the CDR3 is TGTGCCTGGACATTCGGGGTTCAAGAGACCCAGTACTTC. Full variable domain (remainder filled in from reference TRBV30 and TRBJ2-5): SQTIHQWPATLVQPVGSPLSLECTVEGTSNPNLYWYRQAAGRGLQLLFYSVGIGQISSEVPQNLSASRPQDRQFILSSKKLLLSDSGFYLCAWTFGVQETQYFGPGTRLLVL.